A selection of T cell receptor beta chains follows, all from one sample in a study of shared clonotypes between healthy human individuals. Sequencing was performed with immunoSEQ multiplex PCR; in TCRdb, only in-frame clones are kept and a portion is missing. This sample has hundreds of thousands of clones; approximately 92% occur once, and the top ten carry more than 20%. The sequenced sample was naive CD8+ T cells sorted from blood. These receptors were taken from a man aged 30-40 years in good health. Both conserved end residues are part of each CDR3. The order of the fields is J gene, V gene, CDR3 protein.

J gene: TRBJ2-4; V gene: TRBV7-8; CDR3 protein: CASGGRGKNIQYF
J gene: TRBJ2-5; V gene: TRBV7-7; CDR3 protein: CASSPLQREDQETQYF
J gene: TRBJ2-7; V gene: TRBV28; CDR3 protein: CASSLREGRYEQYF
J gene: TRBJ2-7; V gene: TRBV19; CDR3 protein: CASGNRDRAYEQYF
J gene: TRBJ2-3; V gene: TRBV28; CDR3 protein: CASSSDRDTQYF
J gene: TRBJ1-3; V gene: TRBV7-2; CDR3 protein: CGALSGNTIYF
J gene: TRBJ2-2; V gene: TRBV19; CDR3 protein: CASSIVRGVGTGELFF
J gene: TRBJ2-7; V gene: TRBV7-9; CDR3 protein: CASSLASGPSYEQYF
J gene: TRBJ2-3; V gene: TRBV7-2; CDR3 protein: CASSPGTSGWDTQYF
J gene: TRBJ2-1; V gene: TRBV19; CDR3 protein: CASPGGRGNEQFF
J gene: TRBJ2-7; V gene: TRBV6-1; CDR3 protein: CASSSNRVPYEQYF
J gene: TRBJ2-3; V gene: TRBV4-3; CDR3 protein: CASSPWSQVLNPSTDTQYF
J gene: TRBJ1-1; V gene: TRBV27; CDR3 protein: CASSSNGPIEAFF
J gene: TRBJ2-7; V gene: TRBV27; CDR3 protein: CASSSQPLLYEQYF
J gene: TRBJ2-1; V gene: TRBV14; CDR3 protein: CASSHYSGSSYNEQFF
J gene: TRBJ2-3; V gene: TRBV13; CDR3 protein: CASSHSRDTQYF